This T cell receptor (beta chain) was recovered during a study of shared clonotypes between healthy human individuals. Study summary: The study used three CD4 naive, three CD4 memory, two CD8 naive and one CD8 memory plate per donor.

Free of recent acute infections or vaccinations, the donors were healthy HIV-negative adults. Some clones are missing from TCRdb's copy, which holds only in-frame ones; the method was immunoSEQ multiplex PCR. This table has 2 million to 3 million clones, roughly 93% appearing once. For this clone: What it recognizes is unknown.

V dropped 1 base and J dropped 7 bases, with 11 bases sitting between them. This CDR3 region has 12 residues. CDR1 and CDR2 (germline): SQVTM, ANQGSEA. Study conclusions and caveats: Incompleteness in sorted-subset sequencing, despite large depth, was shown by rarefaction.

The receptor was isolated from a man aged 18 to 30 in good health. Some clones in this sample may be carry-over from other donors' samples. V usage is TRBV29-1 and J usage is TRBJ2-7; no firm D call. Sequencing was carried out using naive CD4+ T cells from PBMCs. Subset denoted: CD45RA+ positively selected. CDR3 sequence: CSVEGPVGEQYF. In nucleotides, the CDR3 is TGCAGCGTTGAAGGTCCCGTAGGGGAGCAGTACTTC.